Each of the 24 T cell receptor beta chains below was sequenced from the same sample in a study of blood T cell repertoires in COVID-19. Some clones are missing from TCRdb's copy, which holds only in-frame ones; the method was immunoSEQ multiplex PCR. The sample includes about 220,000 clones, 85% to 90% seen only once; the top ten take under 4%. Sequenced: PBMCs or T cells enriched from blood (not recorded which). The receptor source for this set is a young woman in a cohort exposed to, infected with or recovered from COVID-19 (not recorded which).

A remark on this clone: This CDR3 fails to terminate in the conserved phenylalanine or tryptophan, so it likely reflects a read error. It is unclear where the CDR3 begins or ends on the DNA, so no DNA is shown, and the CDR3 is as TCRdb lists it. The V call is TRBV20-1, the J call TRBJ1-1; TRBD1, as called in the table, went unchecked against the DNA. Including both end residues, the CDR3 is 10 amino acids long. The germline gives CDR1 DFQATT, CDR2 SNEGSKA (reference sequence). CDR3 loop: CSATDRMIRI.

The V gene is TRBV5-1, the J gene TRBJ1-2; D remains ambiguous. CDR3 length equals 13 residues. The V end lost 0 bases, the J end lost 6 bases, and 9 bases lay between the germline ends. Germline V gives CDR1 SGHRS, CDR2 YFSETQ. CDR3 sequence (DNA): TGCGCCAGCAGCTTGGATTTGGGCGATGGCTACACCTTC. Its protein product is CASSLDLGDGYTF.

This chain joins TRBV6-5 and TRBJ1-6; D perhaps matches TRBD1 (5 bases). There are 14 residues in the CDR3. The germline V gene encodes CDR1 MNHEY and CDR2 SVGAGI. The germline V and J ends were trimmed by 5 bases and 6 bases, with 11 bases remaining between them. The DNA for the CDR3 is TGTGCCAGCAGTCGACAGTCTCGTAATTCACCCCTCCACTTT. Translated, it gives CASSRQSRNSPLHF.

The chain carries TRBV27 and TRBJ1-5; tentative D call: TRBD1 (5 bases). Germline CDR1 is MNHEY and CDR2 is SMNVEV (reference sequence). CDR3 length: 14 amino acids. Trimming cost V 4 bases and J 3 bases, with 10 bases left between them. Here the CDR3 reads CASSSGLDNQPQHF. The CDR3 bases are TGTGCCAGCAGTTCAGGGTTGGACAATCAGCCCCAGCATTTT.

The chain is built from TRBV14 and TRBJ2-1; TRBD2 matches 8 bases. The length of the CDR3 is 14 residues. The germline V gene encodes CDR1 SGHDN and CDR2 FVKESK. V lost 2 bases to trimming and J lost 10 bases; unmatched junction nucleotides: 7. The CDR3 sequence is CASSQPGRAREQFF. CDR3 DNA: TGTGCCAGCAGCCAACCCGGGAGGGCCAGGGAGCAGTTCTTC.

This sequence joins TRBV5-1 and TRBJ1-4, with a weak D call TRBD1 (6 bases). Germline CDR1 SGHRS, CDR2 YFSETQ. Trimming took off 0 bases at V and 7 bases at J, with 13 bases between the two ends. The CDR3 consists of 15 residues. The CDR3 DNA reads as TGCGCCAGCAGCTTGGGGCAGGGGAAATTTGAAAAACTGTTTTTT. Translated: CASSLGQGKFEKLFF.

A single count supports this clone. This chain uses TRBV14 with TRBJ1-3; D call uncertain. Germline loops: CDR1 SGHDN, CDR2 FVKESK. The CDR3 has 17 amino acids. V was pared by 4 bases and J by 0 bases, with 16 bases between. CDR3 sequence (DNA): TGTGCCAGCAGCCCGGTGGGTACAGTCCGCTCTGGAAACACCATATATTTT. Its translation is CASSPVGTVRSGNTIYF.

The chain couples TRBV7-6 to TRBJ2-2, with TRBD1 identical over 8 bases. Trimming cost V 5 bases and J 2 bases; bases outside gene matches: 13. The CDR3 extends over 18 amino acids. Germline CDR1 reads SGHVS; CDR2 reads FNYEAQ. This chain's CDR3 is CASSLNIPQGANTGELFF. As DNA, the CDR3 is TGTGCCAGCAGCCTCAACATCCCCCAGGGGGCAAACACCGGGGAGCTGTTTTTT.

The rearrangement joins TRBV19 to TRBJ2-3, with 9 bases aligning to TRBD2. Per the germline V gene, CDR1 is LNHDA and CDR2 is SQIVND (reference sequence). With 3 bases clipped from V and 6 bases from J, the junction kept 10 bases outside the gene matches. This CDR3 is built from 16 residues. CDR3: CASSIGLAHPADTQYF. The CDR3 DNA reads as TGTGCCAGTAGTATTGGACTAGCGCACCCCGCCGATACGCAGTATTTT.

This chain joins TRBV6-5 and TRBJ1-5; TRBD1 agrees at 7 bases. Per germline, CDR1 MNHEY and CDR2 SVGAGI. Trimming took 5 bases from V and 3 from J; bases not matched to a gene: 7. This CDR3 is built from 15 residues. CDR3 nucleotides: TGTGCCAGCAGTCCTTTAGACAGGGACAATCAGCCCCAGCATTTT. Amino acids: CASSPLDRDNQPQHF.

V usage is TRBV2 and J usage is TRBJ2-5; TRBD2 matches at 12 bases. V shed 3 bases, J shed 6 bases, and the junction held 5 bases outside the gene matches. This CDR3 contains 15 residues. CDR1 SNHLY and CDR2 FYNNEI come from the germline V gene. CDR3 sequence: CASSDLLAGGQTQYF. The CDR3 nucleotides read TGTGCCAGCAGTGACTTACTAGCGGGGGGCCAGACCCAGTACTTC. The entire variable domain, with the rest obtained from reference TRBV2 and TRBJ2-5, is as follows: EPEVTQTPSHQVTQMGQEVILRCVPISNHLYFYWYRQILGQKVEFLVSFYNNEISEKSEIFDDQFSVERPDGSNFTLKIRSTKLEDSAMYFCASSDLLAGGQTQYFGPGTRLLVL.

The rearrangement joins TRBV9 to TRBJ1-1; TRBD1 matches 10 bases. CDR3 length: 13 amino acids. V trimming: 4 bases; J trimming: 4 bases; junction bases outside the gene matches: 1. CDR1 is SGDLS and CDR2 is YYNGEE in the germline V gene. CDR3 sequence reads: CASSRTGGTEAFF. CDR3 coding DNA: TGTGCCAGCAGCCGGACAGGGGGCACTGAAGCTTTCTTT.

This clone has only a few counts. The CDR3 nucleotides are TGCGCCAGCAGCTTGAGCGGGGGGGAGGAGACCCAGTACTTC. This translates into CASSLSGGEETQYF. The chain links TRBV5-1 to TRBJ2-5; TRBD2 matches at 10 bases. Per germline, CDR1 SGHRS and CDR2 YFSETQ. The CDR3 is 14 amino acids. The V segment lost 1 base and the J segment 5 bases; nucleotides outside the gene matches: 2.

This chain connects TRBV6-5 to TRBJ1-1; the match to TRBD1 covers 7 bases. The ends lost 2 bases at V and 5 bases at J; junction bases unmatched: 11. CDR1 is MNHEY, CDR2 SVGAGI, per germline. This CDR3 spans 16 amino acids. The CDR3 here is CASSYTLGQPYTEAFF. For the CDR3, the DNA is TGTGCCAGCAGTTACACACTGGGACAGCCATATACTGAAGCTTTCTTT.

This clone was picked up one time. One end of the junction does not line up with germline, which may come from a read error. The chain uses TRBV2 and TRBJ1-2; D is ambiguous. Germline CDR1 and CDR2: SNHLY and FYNNEI. The CDR3 contains 13 residues. Here the CDR3 reads CASTYDKLYDYTF. The CDR3 DNA sequence: TGTGCCAGCACCTATGACAAGCTCTATGACTACACCTTC.

The chain joins TRBV18 to TRBJ1-1, with TRBD1 as a possible D gene (5 bases). The CDR3 totals 14 residues. Germline assignment: CDR1 KGHSH and CDR2 LQKENI. V was shortened by 2 bases and J by 11 bases, with 18 bases between the two germline ends. In DNA, the CDR3 is TGTGCCAGCTCACCAGAGGAGGGGCGCATAGGTGCTTTCTTT. Protein: CASSPEEGRIGAFF.

The CDR3 nucleotides read TGTGCTAGTGGTTTGCCCGGCGGGAGTAGAGATACGCAGTATTTT. Translation gives CASGLPGGSRDTQYF. The gene calls are TRBV12-5 and TRBJ2-3, with TRBD2 matching 7 bases. The CDR3 has 15 amino acids. Germline CDR1 is LGHNT and CDR2 is FRNRAP. With V trimmed by 2 bases and J by 5 bases, 7 bases remained unmatched.

In nucleotides, the CDR3 is TGTGCCAGCAGCCCTGAGTCAATGAACACTGAAGCTTTCTTT. Translated, it gives CASSPESMNTEAFF. The chain joins TRBV14 to TRBJ1-1; D gene ambiguous. V gave up 4 bases and J gave up 0 bases, with 9 bases separating them. The CDR3 length is 14 residues. The germline gives CDR1 SGHDN, CDR2 FVKESK.

The chain has TRBV2 and TRBJ2-2; 8 positions agree with TRBD2. Germline V gene data show CDR1 as SNHLY and CDR2 as FYNNEI. V dropped 6 bases and J dropped 0; count of bases not matched to a gene: 0. CDR3 size: 14 residues. The CDR3 DNA reads as TGTGCCAGCAGGGGACTAGCGAACACCGGGGAGCTGTTTTTT. Protein product: CASRGLANTGELFF.

V gene TRBV3-1 (or the pseudogene TRBV3-2) combines with J gene TRBJ2-5; 11 bases fit TRBD2. With 0 bases clipped from V and 5 bases from J, the junction kept 8 bases outside the gene matches. Germline values: CDR1 LGHDT, CDR2 YNNKEL (reference sequence). CDR3 length equals 17 residues. In DNA, the CDR3 is TGTGCCAGCAGCCAAGACCCTCTAGCGGGGGGTGGGGAGACCCAGTACTTC. Amino acid sequence: CASSQDPLAGGGETQYF.

The J gene is TRBJ1-1, the V gene TRBV25-1; no definite D call. The germline V gene encodes CDR1 MGHDK and CDR2 SYGVNS. Trimming took off 9 bases at V and 0 bases at J, with 11 bases between the two ends. The CDR3 spans 13 residues. The CDR3 loop is CASARGLNTEAFF. Written as DNA, the CDR3 is TGTGCCAGTGCCCGGGGTCTGAACACTGAAGCTTTCTTT.

This chain links TRBV28 with TRBJ2-1, with 7 bases matching TRBD2. Germline CDR1 and CDR2: MDHEN and SYDVKM. This CDR3 spans 14 amino acids. V dropped 4 bases and J dropped 7; count of bases not matched to a gene: 7. The CDR3 sequence is CASSSPSAGNEQFF. CDR3 nucleotide sequence: TGTGCCAGCAGTTCTCCCTCAGCGGGGAATGAGCAGTTCTTC. Using reference TRBV28 and TRBJ2-1 for the parts outside the CDR3, the full variable domain is DVKVTQSSRYLVKRTGEKVFLECVQDMDHENMFWYRQDPGLGLRLIYFSYDVKMKEKGDIPEGYSVSREKKERFSLILESASTNQTSMYLCASSSPSAGNEQFFGPGTRLTVL.

The V gene is TRBV5-1, the J gene TRBJ1-2; no definite D call. The CDR3 extends over 14 amino acids. Germline assignment: CDR1 SGHRS and CDR2 YFSETQ. V lost 4 bases and J 7 bases, leaving 17 bases between the germline ends. The CDR3 loop is CASSPLGGGGGYTF. CDR3 nucleotides: TGCGCCAGCAGCCCTTTAGGTGGTGGAGGTGGCTACACCTTC.

This clone was seen only once. The V and J genes are TRBV27 and TRBJ2-1; D is ambiguous. Trimming left V 1 base short and J 4 bases short, with 8 bases between. The germline V gene encodes CDR1 MNHEY and CDR2 SMNVEV (reference sequence). The CDR3 is 14 residues long. This CDR3 reads CASSLLARYNEQFF. CDR3 sequence (DNA): TGTGCCAGCAGTTTATTGGCACGTTACAATGAGCAGTTCTTC.